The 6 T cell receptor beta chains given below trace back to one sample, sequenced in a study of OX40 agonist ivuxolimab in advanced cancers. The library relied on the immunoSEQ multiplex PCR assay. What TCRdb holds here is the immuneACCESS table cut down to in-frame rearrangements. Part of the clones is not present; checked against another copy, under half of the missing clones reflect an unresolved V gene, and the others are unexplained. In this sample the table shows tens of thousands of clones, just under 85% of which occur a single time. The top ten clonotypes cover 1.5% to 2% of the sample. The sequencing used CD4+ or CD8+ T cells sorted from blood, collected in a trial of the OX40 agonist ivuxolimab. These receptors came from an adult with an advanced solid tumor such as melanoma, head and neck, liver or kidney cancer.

CDR3 in DNA: TGTGCCAGCAGCCGGGGCTTAGGACAGGGTGTGGGAGAGACCCAGTACTTC. As protein: CASSRGLGQGVGETQYF. The rearrangement uses TRBV7-2 and TRBJ2-5, with 8 bases aligning to TRBD1. V lost 5 bases, J lost 4 bases, and 15 bases stayed unmatched. The CDR3 runs to 17 residues. CDR1 SGHTA and CDR2 FQGNSA come from the germline V gene.

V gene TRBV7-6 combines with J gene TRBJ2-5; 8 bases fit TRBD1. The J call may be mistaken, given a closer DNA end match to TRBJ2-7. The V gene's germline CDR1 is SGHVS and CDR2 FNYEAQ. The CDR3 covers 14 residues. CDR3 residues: CASSTRDRIHEQYF. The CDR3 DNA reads TGTGCCAGCAGCACACGGGACAGGATCCACGAGCAGTACTTC.

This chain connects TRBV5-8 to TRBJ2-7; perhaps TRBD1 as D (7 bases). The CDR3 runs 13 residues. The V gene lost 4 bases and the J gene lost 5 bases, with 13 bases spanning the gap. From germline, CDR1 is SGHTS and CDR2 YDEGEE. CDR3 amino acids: CASSLRGANEQYF. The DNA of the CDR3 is TGTGCCAGCAGCCTCAGGGGGGCAAACGAGCAGTACTTC.

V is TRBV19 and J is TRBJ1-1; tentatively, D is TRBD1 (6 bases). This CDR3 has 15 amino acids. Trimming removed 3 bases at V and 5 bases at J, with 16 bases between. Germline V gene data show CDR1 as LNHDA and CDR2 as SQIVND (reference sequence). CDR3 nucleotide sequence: TGTGCCAGTAGTATGGTCAGGGGAAGAGAGACTGAAGCTTTCTTT. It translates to CASSMVRGRETEAFF.

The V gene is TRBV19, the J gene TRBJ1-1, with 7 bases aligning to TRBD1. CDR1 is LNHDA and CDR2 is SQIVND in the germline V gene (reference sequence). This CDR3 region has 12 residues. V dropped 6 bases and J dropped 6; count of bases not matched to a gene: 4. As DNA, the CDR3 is TGTGCCAGTAGGACAGGGCCCGCTGAAGCTTTCTTT. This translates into CASRTGPAEAFF. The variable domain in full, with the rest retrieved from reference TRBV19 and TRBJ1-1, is DGGITQSPKYLFRKEGQNVTLSCEQNLNHDAMYWYRQDPGQGLRLIYYSQIVNDFQKGDIAEGYSVSREKKESFPLTVTSAQKNPTAFYLCASRTGPAEAFFGQGTRLTVV.

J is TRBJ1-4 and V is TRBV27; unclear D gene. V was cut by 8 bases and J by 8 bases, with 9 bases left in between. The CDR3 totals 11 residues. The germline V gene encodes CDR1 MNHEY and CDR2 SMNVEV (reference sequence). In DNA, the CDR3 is TGTGCCAGCGCAGGAGGGGAAAAACTGTTTTTT. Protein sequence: CASAGGEKLFF. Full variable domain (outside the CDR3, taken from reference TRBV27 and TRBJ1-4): EAQVTQNPRYLITVTGKKLTVTCSQNMNHEYMSWYRQDPGLGLRQIYYSMNVEVTDKGDVPEGYKVSRKEKRNFPLILESPSPNQTSLYFCASAGGEKLFFGSGTQLSVL.